This T cell receptor (beta chain) emerged from a study of OX40 agonist ivuxolimab in advanced cancers. Study-wide points: Expanded clones were, on average, more numerous among CD8+ T cells than CD4+. People who partly responded at 0.1-3.0 mg/kg had some of the least clonal expansion seen.

Worth noting for this clone: Its specificity is unknown.

The V gene's germline CDR1 is ENHRY and CDR2 SYGVKD. The CDR3 runs to 14 residues. The V segment lost 4 bases and the J segment 3 bases; nucleotides outside the gene matches: 3. The repertoire was sequenced with immunoSEQ multiplex PCR; TCRdb's copy has only in-frame clones and lacks some. The profile shows about 26,000 clones, around 86% of them singletons. The source of this sequence is an adult with an advanced solid tumor such as melanoma, head and neck, liver or kidney cancer. The sequences come from CD4+ or CD8+ T cells sorted from blood, collected in a trial of the OX40 agonist ivuxolimab. The gene calls are TRBV10-3 and TRBJ2-1; 7 bases are a match to TRBD2. The CDR3 here is CAISGGRLYNEQFF. CDR3 bases: TGTGCCATCAGTGGCGGGAGACTCTACAATGAGCAGTTCTTC.